This is a list of T cell receptor beta chains from one sample in a study of PD-1 blockade in classical Hodgkin lymphoma. The data were produced by immunoSEQ multiplex PCR, yet TCRdb's version contains in-frame clones alone and is incomplete. The sample has 70,000 or so clones, over 85% seen once. What was sequenced was peripheral blood mononuclear cells (PBMCs). The receptor source for this set is a human donor with classical Hodgkin lymphoma. The CDR3 runs from the conserved cysteine through the conserved F or W. Each record gives: V gene, J gene, D gene, CDR3 length, clone size, CDR3 protein, CDR3 DNA. D genes are given only for firm matches. Clone size is shown for a subset of rows, as once, few, many or a class of expanded clone.

V: TRBV11-3; J: TRBJ1-1; D: .; length: 12; size: .; CDR3: CARGASGTEAFF; DNA: TGTGCCAGGGGGGCGAGTGGGACTGAAGCTTTCTTT
V: TRBV5-4; J: TRBJ2-3; D: TRBD2; length: 17; size: .; CDR3: CASSLGLAGGPEDTQYF; DNA: TGTGCCAGCAGCCTTGGACTAGCGGGGGGGCCGGAGGATACGCAGTATTTT
V: TRBV19; J: TRBJ2-3; D: .; length: 12; size: .; CDR3: CASSPHRDTQYF; DNA: TGTGCCAGTAGTCCACACCGAGATACGCAGTATTTT
V: TRBV10-1; J: TRBJ2-1; D: .; length: 13; size: few; CDR3: CASGSSGRHEQFF; DNA: TGCGCCAGCGGATCGTCGGGGAGGCATGAGCAGTTCTTC
V: TRBV5-1; J: TRBJ1-2; D: TRBD1; length: 14; size: once; CDR3: CASSPAGTEGGYTF; DNA: TGCGCCAGCAGCCCGGCCGGGACAGAGGGCGGCTACACCTTC
V: TRBV14; J: TRBJ2-2; D: .; length: 16; size: .; CDR3: CASSQERSWGTGELFF; DNA: TGTGCCAGCAGCCAAGAAAGGTCGTGGGGCACCGGGGAGCTGTTTTTT
V: TRBV27; J: TRBJ1-6; D: .; length: 17; size: once; CDR3: CASSFRQRSSYNSPLHF; DNA: TGTGCCAGCAGTTTTCGTCAGCGGAGCTCCTATAATTCACCCCTCCACTTT
V: TRBV21-1; J: TRBJ1-4; D: .; length: 15; size: once; CDR3: CASSKVGGSCEKLFF; DNA: TGTGCCAGCAGCAAAGTTGGAGGGAGCTGTGAAAAACTGTTTTTT
V: TRBV7-9; J: TRBJ2-3; D: TRBD2; length: 16; size: .; CDR3: CASSPGTSGGTDTQYF; DNA: TGTGCCAGCAGCCCAGGGACTAGCGGAGGCACAGATACGCAGTATTTT
V: TRBV28; J: TRBJ2-1; D: TRBD2; length: 16; size: .; CDR3: CASSPGGVAGHNEQFF; DNA: TGTGCCAGCAGTCCCGGGGGGGTAGCGGGACACAATGAGCAGTTCTTC
V: TRBV29-1; J: TRBJ1-2; D: TRBD1; length: 12; size: .; CDR3: CSVGTSGGGYTF; DNA: TGCAGCGTTGGGACGTCAGGGGGCGGCTACACCTTC
V: TRBV5-6; J: TRBJ2-7; D: .; length: 15; size: .; CDR3: CASSLMRQSSYEQYF; DNA: TGTGCCAGCAGCTTGATGAGACAGAGCTCCTACGAGCAGTACTTC
V: TRBV6-5; J: TRBJ1-3; D: .; length: 14; size: .; CDR3: CASSSVNSGNTIYF; DNA: TGTGCCAGCAGTTCCGTGAACTCTGGAAACACCATATATTTT
V: TRBV19; J: TRBJ1-5; D: TRBD1; length: 15; size: few; CDR3: CASSTGTGVDQPQHF; DNA: TGTGCCAGTAGTACCGGGACAGGGGTTGATCAGCCCCAGCATTTT
V: TRBV6-6; J: TRBJ2-7; D: .; length: 14; size: .; CDR3: CASSYGPPPYEQYF; DNA: TGTGCCAGCAGTTACGGGCCCCCCCCCTACGAGCAGTACTTC
V: TRBV6-6; J: TRBJ1-2; D: .; length: 11; size: .; CDR3: CASSSTYGYTF; DNA: TGTGCCAGCAGTTCCACCTATGGCTACACCTTC
V: TRBV19; J: TRBJ1-2; D: .; length: 15; size: .; CDR3: CASSMLGQPRIGYTF; DNA: TGTGCCAGTAGTATGCTCGGACAGCCGAGGATCGGCTACACCTTC
V: TRBV5-1; J: TRBJ2-1; D: .; length: 15; size: .; CDR3: CASSLTGAAYNEQFF; DNA: TGCGCCAGCAGCTTGACCGGGGCAGCCTACAATGAGCAGTTCTTC
V: TRBV2; J: TRBJ1-1; D: .; length: 15; size: .; CDR3: CASRPERAMGAEAFF; DNA: TGTGCCAGCAGGCCGGAACGGGCGATGGGGGCTGAAGCTTTCTTT
V: TRBV11-2; J: TRBJ2-5; D: .; length: 14; size: .; CDR3: CASSLEPGGGTQYF; DNA: TGTGCCAGCAGCTTAGAGCCAGGGGGAGGGACCCAGTACTTC
V: TRBV15; J: TRBJ1-2; D: TRBD1; length: 15; size: .; CDR3: CATSRDLGTVYGYTF; DNA: TGTGCCACCAGCAGAGATCTGGGGACAGTATATGGCTACACCTTC
V: TRBV5-6; J: TRBJ1-4; D: .; length: 14; size: once; CDR3: CASSLSGTGEKLFF; DNA: TGTGCCAGCAGCTTGTCAGGGACTGGTGAAAAACTGTTTTTT
V: TRBV18; J: TRBJ2-2; D: .; length: 16; size: once; CDR3: CASSPNRRDGTGELFF; DNA: TGTGCCAGCTCACCGAACAGAAGGGATGGGACCGGGGAGCTGTTTTTT
V: TRBV7-2; J: TRBJ2-5; D: .; length: 16; size: .; CDR3: CASSLAVAGYQETQYF; DNA: TGTGCCAGCAGCTTAGCGGTGGCAGGCTACCAAGAGACCCAGTACTTC
V: TRBV28; J: TRBJ2-3; D: .; length: 15; size: medium-sized; CDR3: CASSPGQTHTDTQYF; DNA: TGTGCCAGCAGTCCCGGGCAAACGCACACAGATACGCAGTATTTT
V: TRBV5-8; J: TRBJ2-5; D: TRBD2; length: 14; size: .; CDR3: CASSAGTRRETQYF; DNA: TGTGCCAGCAGCGCGGGGACTAGGCGGGAGACCCAGTACTTC
V: TRBV28; J: TRBJ2-1; D: .; length: 13; size: .; CDR3: CASSLGALPEQFF; DNA: TGTGCCAGCAGTTTAGGGGCCCTGCCTGAGCAGTTCTTC
V: TRBV10-2; J: TRBJ1-5; D: .; length: 15; size: .; CDR3: CASSDKGMGNQPQHF; DNA: TGCGCCAGCAGTGACAAGGGAATGGGCAATCAGCCCCAGCATTTT
V: TRBV5-6; J: TRBJ1-2; D: .; length: 15; size: .; CDR3: CASTQRWGLGYGYTF; DNA: TGTGCCAGCACCCAACGGTGGGGGCTTGGCTATGGCTACACCTTC
V: TRBV19; J: TRBJ1-2; D: .; length: 13; size: .; CDR3: CASSIGPFYGYTF; DNA: TGTGCCAGTAGTATTGGACCGTTCTATGGCTACACCTTC
V: TRBV18; J: TRBJ2-5; D: TRBD2; length: 16; size: .; CDR3: CASSPLASGAQETQYF; DNA: TGTGCCAGCTCACCATTGGCTAGCGGGGCCCAAGAGACCCAGTACTTC
V: TRBV11-2; J: TRBJ2-1; D: .; length: 14; size: .; CDR3: CASSSQPDYHEQFF; DNA: TGTGCCAGCAGCTCCCAACCGGATTATCATGAGCAGTTCTTC
V: TRBV10-3; J: TRBJ1-1; D: .; length: 13; size: .; CDR3: CAISEGTNTEAFF; DNA: TGTGCCATCAGTGAAGGGACCAACACTGAAGCTTTCTTT
V: TRBV28; J: TRBJ1-1; D: TRBD1; length: 13; size: .; CDR3: CASRTGGITEAFF; DNA: TGTGCCAGTCGGACAGGGGGGATCACTGAAGCTTTCTTT
V: TRBV5-1; J: TRBJ2-2; D: .; length: 14; size: .; CDR3: CASSLSASTGELFF; DNA: TGCGCCAGCAGCTTGTCCGCTAGCACCGGGGAGCTGTTTTTT
V: TRBV6-1; J: TRBJ1-3; D: .; length: 14; size: .; CDR3: CASTRTVSGNTIYF; DNA: TGTGCCAGCACCCGGACAGTCTCTGGAAACACCATATATTTT
V: TRBV5-8; J: TRBJ1-5; D: .; length: 15; size: .; CDR3: CASSLFEGSNQPQHF; DNA: TGTGCCAGCAGCTTGTTTGAAGGGAGCAATCAGCCCCAGCATTTT
V: TRBV20-1; J: TRBJ1-1; D: .; length: 11; size: .; CDR3: CSASKYTEAFF; DNA: TGCAGTGCTAGCAAGTACACTGAAGCTTTCTTT
V: TRBV6-1; J: TRBJ1-5; D: .; length: 15; size: .; CDR3: CASREEGPSNQPQHF; DNA: TGTGCCAGCAGGGAGGAGGGGCCTAGCAATCAGCCCCAGCATTTT
V: TRBV19; J: TRBJ2-6; D: .; length: 16; size: .; CDR3: CASSIEIVRDFNVLTF; DNA: TGTGCCAGTAGTATAGAAATCGTGAGGGACTTCAACGTCCTGACTTTC
V: TRBV19; J: TRBJ2-3; D: .; length: 14; size: .; CDR3: CASSWSVAGGTQYF; DNA: TGTGCCAGTAGTTGGTCAGTCGCTGGGGGTACGCAGTATTTT